A single TCR beta chain is shown here with its context. This entry is derived from a study of T cell responses to AZD1222 COVID-19 vaccine. Profiling relied on immunoSEQ multiplex PCR, and the TCRdb table lists in-frame clones only, not all of them. This sample has 120,000 or so clones, with around 87% found just once. The V segment lost 5 bases and the J segment 7 bases; nucleotides outside the gene matches: 3. The germline CDR1 and CDR2 sequences are LNHDA and SQIVND (reference sequence). The CDR3 extends over 15 amino acids. The sample was peripheral blood, taken on day 0 of AZD1222 vaccination. The chain uses TRBV19 and TRBJ2-1, with TRBD2 identical over 15 bases. The TCR was taken from an adult in good health. The CDR3 loop is CASSVGLAGGNEQFF. In DNA, the CDR3 is TGTGCCAGTAGTGTTGGACTAGCGGGAGGGAATGAGCAGTTCTTC.